The TCR beta chain under discussion was sequenced for a study of blood T cell repertoires in COVID-19. Here immunoSEQ multiplex PCR was the method, and the copy in TCRdb shows in-frame clones only, minus some. The table records approximately 330,000 clones, about nine tenths of them present only once. The germline V and J ends were trimmed by 0 bases and 2 bases, with 12 bases remaining between them. Germline V CDR1 and CDR2: KGHSH, LQKENI. The CDR3 is 16 amino acids. The chain uses TRBV18 and TRBJ2-3; no definite D call. Source material: PBMCs or T cells enriched from blood (not recorded which). The sequence was obtained from a woman aged 25 to 45 who had recovered from COVID-19. For the CDR3, the DNA is TGTGCCAGCTCACCACCGAGCCGATACCTCACAGATACGCAGTATTTT. Translated, it gives CASSPPSRYLTDTQYF.